These 32 T cell receptor beta chains were sequenced from one sample in a study of identical twins' blood T cells. TCRdb itself ran the 5' RACE reads through MiXCR, one entry per CDR3 protein. The sample contains roughly 340,000 distinct CDR3 sequences, over 25% of which appear only once. Sample: PBMCs. The receptors stem from a woman aged 18-49 years in good health.

This clonotype has only a few counts. This chain joins TRBV6-5 and TRBJ2-6; D is uncertain. CDR1 MNHEY and CDR2 SVGAGI come from the germline V gene. The germline V and J ends were trimmed by 0 bases and 1 base, with 1 base remaining between them. This CDR3 has 14 amino acids. CDR3 sequence reads: CASSYSSGANVLTF. For the CDR3, the DNA is TGTGCCAGCAGTTACTCTTCTGGGGCCAACGTCCTGACTTTC.

The table lists this clonotype with a few counts. The chain is built from TRBV5-1 and TRBJ1-5; D is unresolved. Trimming stripped 1 base from V and 7 bases from J, with 12 bases between. There are 14 residues in the CDR3. Per the germline V gene, CDR1 is SGHRS and CDR2 is YFSETQ. CDR3 nucleotides: TGCGCCAGCAGCTTGTGGGTATACGTACAGCCCCAGCATTTT. Residues: CASSLWVYVQPQHF.

CDR3 nucleotides: TGTGCCAGCAGCCGGGGACATTTCGGCCCTTTGAACACTGAAGCTTTCTTT. Its protein product is CASSRGHFGPLNTEAFF. This sequence joins TRBV5-4 and TRBJ1-1; perhaps TRBD1 as D (6 bases). Between the trimmed V and J ends, which lost 4 bases and 0 bases, there was a span of 19 bases. The CDR3 length is 17 residues. Looked up from germline, CDR1 is SGHNT and CDR2 is YYREEE (reference sequence).

Concerning this clonotype: This may stem from a read error, because a much larger clone lies one nucleotide away. The rearrangement links TRBV20-1 to TRBJ1-5; D is ambiguous. Germline-derived CDR1 and CDR2 are DFQATT and SNEGSKA (reference sequence). The CDR3 covers 13 residues. The CDR3 spells CSTRRGLNQPQHF. CDR3 DNA: TGCAGTACTAGGCGCGGCCTCAATCAGCCCCAGCATTTT.

This clonotype was observed a handful of times. The chain combines TRBV20-1 with TRBJ2-7; the D gene could be TRBD1 or TRBD2 (5 bases each). V was shortened by 5 bases and J by 2 bases, with 16 bases between the two germline ends. CDR1 is DFQATT, CDR2 SNEGSKA, per germline (reference sequence). The CDR3 loop spans 14 amino acids. CDR3: CSADTRDGTYEQYF. The CDR3 bases are TGCAGTGCTGACACCCGGGACGGGACCTACGAGCAGTACTTC.

This clonotype occurred a few times. The genes are TRBV6-6 and TRBJ2-1; D may be TRBD1 (5 bases). Germline V CDR1 and CDR2: MNHNY, SVGAGI (reference sequence). Deletions cut 7 bases from V and 0 bases from J, with 16 bases between. This CDR3 is built from 16 residues. The CDR3 sequence is CASTPLTALSYNEQFF. The CDR3 DNA follows: TGTGCCAGCACCCCCCTGACAGCACTCTCCTACAATGAGCAGTTCTTC.

This clonotype has a handful of counts. The rearrangement uses TRBV12-3 or TRBV12-4 and TRBJ2-1, with D possibly matching TRBD1 (5 bases). This CDR3 is built from 13 residues. Trimming pared 1 base from V and 9 bases from J, leaving 10 bases between. DNA for the CDR3: TGTGCCAGCAGTTTAGGGGGCCGGAGTGAGCAGTTCTTC. Protein product: CASSLGGRSEQFF.

Details on this clonotype: The junction and the germline gene differ at one end; a read error may be behind it. The chain carries TRBV4-3 and TRBJ1-1; D uncertain. The germline V gene encodes CDR1 LGHNA and CDR2 YSLEER. The CDR3 spans 14 residues. The CDR3: CANSQGGERAEAFF. CDR3 DNA sequence: TGCGCCAACAGCCAAGGTGGGGAAAGGGCTGAAGCTTTCTTT.

V and J are TRBV4-3 and TRBJ1-3, with no clear D. V lost 1 base and J 0 bases, leaving 10 bases between the germline ends. This CDR3 region has 16 residues. Germline CDR1 reads LGHNA; CDR2 reads YSLEER. The CDR3 sequence is CASSQGAANSGNTIYF. In nucleotides, the CDR3 is TGCGCCAGCAGCCAAGGTGCAGCCAACTCTGGAAACACCATATATTTT.

V gene TRBV29-1 combines with J gene TRBJ2-1, with D possibly matching TRBD1 (6 bases). The CDR3 is made up of 12 amino acids. With 2 bases removed from V and 11 bases from J, the gap between germline ends came to 13 bases. In germline, CDR1 is SQVTM, CDR2 ANQGSEA. For the CDR3, the DNA is TGCAGCGTTGAATTGACAGGTTTAAAGCAGTTCTTC. Translated, it gives CSVELTGLKQFF.

A few counts support this clonotype. The chain carries TRBV6-2 or TRBV6-3 and TRBJ1-5; tentative D call: TRBD1 (5 bases). The germline V gene has CDR1 MNHEY and CDR2 SVGEGT. The ends were cut back, 4 bases at V and 7 bases at J, with 11 bases in the middle. CDR3 length equals 13 residues. As DNA, the CDR3 is TGTGCCAGCAGTTGGGGTCGGGGCCAGCCCCAGCATTTT. This sequence encodes CASSWGRGQPQHF.

This clonotype was counted a few times. This rearrangement joins TRBV20-1 to TRBJ2-7; 7 bases agree with TRBD1. Germline V gene lookup returns CDR1 DFQATT and CDR2 SNEGSKA (reference sequence). V dropped 1 base and J dropped 7; count of bases not matched to a gene: 1. This CDR3 contains 11 residues. CDR3 sequence reads: CSARGDREQYF. The CDR3 DNA follows: TGCAGTGCTAGAGGGGACAGAGAGCAGTACTTC.

This clonotype was found a few times. The J gene is TRBJ2-4, the V gene TRBV20-1, with TRBD2 as a possible D gene (5 bases). The CDR3 has 13 residues. V dropped 6 bases and J dropped 4 bases, with 13 bases sitting between them. CDR1 is DFQATT and CDR2 is SNEGSKA in the germline V gene (reference sequence). This CDR3 is CSAAVVRKNIQYF. The CDR3 coding sequence is TGCAGTGCAGCGGTTGTTCGAAAAAACATTCAGTACTTC.

This clonotype was found a few times. The chain carries TRBV29-1 and TRBJ2-7, with a possible D match to TRBD1 (6 bases). Trimming pared 4 bases from V and 3 bases from J, leaving 10 bases between. The CDR3 has 12 residues. Germline loops: CDR1 SQVTM, CDR2 ANQGSEA. DNA for the CDR3: TGCAGCGTTGTGTTCAGGGGCTACGAGCAGTACTTC. This gives the protein CSVVFRGYEQYF.

Many counts were recorded for this clonotype. The chain combines TRBV20-1 with TRBJ1-2; 7 nucleotides agree with TRBD1. Per the germline V gene, CDR1 is DFQATT and CDR2 is SNEGSKA (reference sequence). This CDR3 has 11 residues. Losses at the gene ends were 6 bases for V and 8 bases for J; bases not matched to a gene: 6. CDR3 residues: CSATTGVGYTF. The CDR3 nucleotides read TGCAGTGCCACTACAGGGGTCGGCTACACCTTC.

The rearrangement links TRBV20-1 to TRBJ2-2; D is ambiguous. Germline-derived CDR1 and CDR2 are DFQATT and SNEGSKA (reference sequence). Between the trimmed V and J ends, which lost 5 bases and 2 bases, there was a span of 15 bases. The CDR3 covers 15 residues. For the CDR3, the DNA is TGCAGTGCTTCAGCCTTAACCGCCAACACCGGGGAGCTGTTTTTT. It encodes CSASALTANTGELFF.

The chain joins TRBV6-5 to TRBJ1-1, with no clear D. The CDR3 runs to 13 residues. Per germline, CDR1 MNHEY and CDR2 SVGAGI. V lost 6 bases, J lost 4 bases, and 12 bases lay in between. The CDR3 DNA is TGTGCCAGCAGCTACAGACAATTCACTGAAGCTTTCTTT. It specifies CASSYRQFTEAFF.

This clonotype came up a few times. The J gene is TRBJ1-1, the V gene TRBV5-8; no clear D. V was shortened by 4 bases and J by 1 base, with 14 bases between the two germline ends. There are 15 residues in the CDR3. Germline V gives CDR1 SGHTS, CDR2 YDEGEE. As DNA, the CDR3 is TGTGCCAGCAGCGGGTCTAAGGCCTGGAACACTGAAGCTTTCTTT. This gives the protein CASSGSKAWNTEAFF.

This clonotype came up a few times. The rearrangement joins TRBV20-1 to TRBJ1-5; D ambiguous. CDR1 is DFQATT and CDR2 is SNEGSKA in the germline V gene (reference sequence). The ends were cut back, 0 bases at V and 5 bases at J, with 14 bases in the middle. This CDR3 region has 15 residues. CDR3 sequence (DNA): TGCAGTGCTAGAGAGATAGGTCCAACCGATCAGCCCCAGCATTTT. It encodes CSAREIGPTDQPQHF.

This clonotype was seen a single time. The V gene is TRBV20-1, the J gene TRBJ2-1; no clear D gene. Germline V CDR1 and CDR2: DFQATT, SNEGSKA (reference sequence). V was trimmed by 0 bases and J by 4 bases, leaving 13 bases between them. This CDR3 is 15 amino acids long. Written as DNA, the CDR3 is TGCAGTGCTAGAGACGCGGACGAACCTTACAATGAGCAGTTCTTC. This translates into CSARDADEPYNEQFF.

V and J are TRBV20-1 and TRBJ2-1; 13 bases align to TRBD2. CDR3 length: 15 amino acids. Looked up from germline, CDR1 is DFQATT and CDR2 is SNEGSKA (reference sequence). With V trimmed by 3 bases and J by 8 bases, 7 bases remained unmatched. The CDR3 protein is CSARGTSGVLDEQFF. The CDR3 coding sequence is TGCAGTGCTAGGGGGACTAGCGGGGTCTTGGATGAGCAGTTCTTC.

This clonotype came up many times. The V gene is TRBV18, the J gene TRBJ1-2, with TRBD1 matching over 10 bases. CDR3 length: 16 residues. With 3 bases clipped from V and 0 bases from J, the junction kept 4 bases outside the gene matches. Germline V gene data show CDR1 as KGHSH and CDR2 as LQKENI. The DNA for the CDR3 is TGTGCCAGCTCACCGGGACAGGGGAACGCTAACTATGGCTACACCTTC. Translation gives CASSPGQGNANYGYTF.

The chain recombines TRBV5-1 with TRBJ2-1; no reliable D call. The CDR3 loop spans 14 amino acids. Trimming stripped 4 bases from V and 3 bases from J, with 11 bases between. Germline CDR1 and CDR2: SGHRS and YFSETQ. The CDR3 protein is CASSKDLNYNEQFF. The CDR3 DNA reads as TGCGCCAGCAGCAAGGACCTGAACTACAATGAGCAGTTCTTC.

This clonotype came up a few times. The rearrangement joins TRBV20-1 to TRBJ2-1; D is unclear. V was clipped by 4 bases and J by 6 bases, with 10 bases between them. The CDR3 extends over 12 amino acids. Looked up from germline, CDR1 is DFQATT and CDR2 is SNEGSKA (reference sequence). CDR3 in amino acids: CSANPYTNEQFF. The CDR3 DNA is TGCAGTGCTAATCCGTACACCAATGAGCAGTTCTTC.

The sample holds a few counts of this clonotype. This chain uses TRBV10-3 with TRBJ2-3, with D perhaps assigned TRBD1 or TRBD2 (5 bases each). The CDR3 is 15 amino acids. The V end lost 4 bases, the J end lost 2 bases, and 13 bases lay between the germline ends. Germline CDR1 ENHRY, CDR2 SYGVKD. The CDR3 DNA reads as TGTGCCATCAGTGGGGGACGAGGGAACACAGATACGCAGTATTTT. Protein: CAISGGRGNTDTQYF.

The genes are TRBV29-1 and TRBJ2-3; the match to TRBD2 covers 9 bases. CDR3 length: 16 residues. Germline V gene sequence: CDR1 SQVTM, CDR2 ANQGSEA. V gave up 0 bases and J gave up 2 bases; unmatched junction bases: 6. In DNA form, the CDR3 reads TGCAGCGTTGAAGATCGGCTAGCGGGGATCACAGATACGCAGTATTTT. This sequence encodes CSVEDRLAGITDTQYF.

The CDR3 sequence: CASSLGDTLPYEQYF. For the CDR3, the DNA is TGTGCCAGCAGTTTGGGGGACACCTTACCCTACGAGCAGTACTTC. V and J are TRBV12-3 or TRBV12-4 and TRBJ2-7; the D gene is possibly TRBD1 (6 bases). The length of the CDR3 is 15 residues. Trimming pared 3 bases from V and 2 bases from J, leaving 14 bases between.

V and J are TRBV3-1 and TRBJ1-2; D may be TRBD1 (5 bases). Germline-derived CDR1 and CDR2 are LGHDT and YNNKEL (reference sequence). Trimming left V 0 bases short and J 5 bases short, with 7 bases between. This CDR3 is 13 amino acids long. For the CDR3, the DNA is TGTGCCAGCAGCCAAGATGGGACTTATGGCTACACCTTC. Its translation: CASSQDGTYGYTF. The full variable domain, in which reference TRBV3-1 and TRBJ1-2 provide the parts outside the CDR3, is DTAVSQTPKYLVTQMGNDKSIKCEQNLGHDTMYWYKQDSKKFLKIMFSYNNKELIINETVPNRFSPKSPDKAHLNLHINSLELGDSAVYFCASSQDGTYGYTFGSGTRLTVV.

The chain couples TRBV12-3 or TRBV12-4 to TRBJ1-1; 10 positions match TRBD1. CDR3 length equals 14 residues. The junction had 7 bases not matched to a gene; V was cut back by 5 bases and J by 7 bases. The CDR3 bases are TGTGCCAGCAGTAAGACAGGGGGCTATGATGAAGCTTTCTTT. This gives the protein CASSKTGGYDEAFF.

This clonotype was picked up a small number of times. V and J are TRBV9 and TRBJ1-1; the match to TRBD1 covers 8 bases. CDR1 is SGDLS and CDR2 is YYNGEE in the germline V gene. V lost 3 bases, J lost 4 bases, and 11 bases stayed unmatched. The CDR3 loop spans 16 amino acids. CDR3 sequence: CASSATPGGYGTEAFF. CDR3 bases: TGTGCCAGCAGCGCCACTCCAGGGGGCTACGGCACTGAAGCTTTCTTT.

Only a few counts were recorded for this clonotype. The chain has TRBV29-1 and TRBJ2-1; no reliable D call. Trimming removed 4 bases from V and 15 bases from J, with 16 bases in between. Germline V gene data show CDR1 as SQVTM and CDR2 as ANQGSEA. The CDR3 consists of 11 residues. The DNA of the CDR3 is TGCAGCGTTGGTCGGGCAGAGTGGCTGTTCTTC. Its protein is CSVGRAEWLFF.

The rearrangement joins TRBV20-1 to TRBJ2-3; D is undetermined. This CDR3 is built from 14 residues. Trimming pared 3 bases from V and 2 bases from J, leaving 12 bases between. The V gene's germline CDR1 is DFQATT and CDR2 SNEGSKA (reference sequence). The CDR3 reads CSARKGQNTDTQYF. The CDR3 coding sequence is TGCAGTGCTAGGAAGGGTCAGAACACAGATACGCAGTATTTT.